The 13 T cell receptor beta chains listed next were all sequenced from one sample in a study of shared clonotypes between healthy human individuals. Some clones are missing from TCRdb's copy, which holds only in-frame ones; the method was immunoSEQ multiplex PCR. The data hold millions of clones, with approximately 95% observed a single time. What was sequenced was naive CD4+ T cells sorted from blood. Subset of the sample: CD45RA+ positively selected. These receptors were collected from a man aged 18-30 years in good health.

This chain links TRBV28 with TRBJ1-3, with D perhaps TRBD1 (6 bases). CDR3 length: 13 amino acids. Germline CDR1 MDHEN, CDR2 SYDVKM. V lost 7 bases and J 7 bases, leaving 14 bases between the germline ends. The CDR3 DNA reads TGTGCCAGCACCTTAGGGGGGGAGAACACCATATATTTT. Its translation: CASTLGGENTIYF. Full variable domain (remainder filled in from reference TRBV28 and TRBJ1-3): DVKVTQSSRYLVKRTGEKVFLECVQDMDHENMFWYRQDPGLGLRLIYFSYDVKMKEKGDIPEGYSVSREKKERFSLILESASTNQTSMYLCASTLGGENTIYFGEGSWLTVV.

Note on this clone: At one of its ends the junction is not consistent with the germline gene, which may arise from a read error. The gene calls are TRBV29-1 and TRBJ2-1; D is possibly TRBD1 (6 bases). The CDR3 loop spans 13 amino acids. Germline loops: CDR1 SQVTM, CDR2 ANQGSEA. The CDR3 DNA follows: TGCAGCGTGGAAGGGACACAAGGGAATGAGCAGTTCTTC. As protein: CSVEGTQGNEQFF.

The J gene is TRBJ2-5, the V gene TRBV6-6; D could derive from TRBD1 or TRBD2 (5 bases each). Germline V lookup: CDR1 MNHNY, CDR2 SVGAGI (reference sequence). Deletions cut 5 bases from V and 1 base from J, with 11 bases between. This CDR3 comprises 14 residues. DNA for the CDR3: TGTGCCAGCAGTGAGGGACGATCCCAAGAGACCCAGTACTTC. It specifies CASSEGRSQETQYF.

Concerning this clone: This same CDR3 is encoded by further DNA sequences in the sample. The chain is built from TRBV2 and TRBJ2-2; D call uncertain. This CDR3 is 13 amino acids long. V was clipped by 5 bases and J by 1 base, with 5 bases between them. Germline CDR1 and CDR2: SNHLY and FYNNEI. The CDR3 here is CASSNQNTGELFF. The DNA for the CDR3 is TGTGCCAGCAGTAACCAGAACACCGGGGAGCTGTTTTTT.

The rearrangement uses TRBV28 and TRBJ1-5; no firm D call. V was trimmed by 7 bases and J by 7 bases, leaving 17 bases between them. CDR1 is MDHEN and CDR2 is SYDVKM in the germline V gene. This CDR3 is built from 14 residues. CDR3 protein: CASIFSLSGQPQHF. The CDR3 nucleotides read TGTGCCAGCATCTTCTCCTTAAGTGGACAGCCCCAGCATTTT.

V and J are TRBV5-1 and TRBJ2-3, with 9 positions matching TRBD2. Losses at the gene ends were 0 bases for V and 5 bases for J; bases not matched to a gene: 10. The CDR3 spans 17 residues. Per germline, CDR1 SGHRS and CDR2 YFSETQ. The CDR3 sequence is CASSLVGGGARIDTQYF. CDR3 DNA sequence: TGCGCCAGCAGCTTGGTTGGCGGGGGGGCGCGGATAGATACGCAGTATTTT.

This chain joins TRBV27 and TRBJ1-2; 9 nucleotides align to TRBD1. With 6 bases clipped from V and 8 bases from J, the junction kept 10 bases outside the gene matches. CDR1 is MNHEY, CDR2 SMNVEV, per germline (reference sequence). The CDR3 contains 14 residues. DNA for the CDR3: TGTGCCAGCAGCCAACAACAGGGGGCAAGCGGCTACACCTTC. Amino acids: CASSQQQGASGYTF.

The CDR3 here is CASGGLREGGELFF. In nucleotides, the CDR3 is TGTGCCAGCGGGGGACTTCGGGAAGGCGGGGAGCTGTTTTTT. V is TRBV9 and J is TRBJ2-2; a weak D match, TRBD2 (6 bases). Trimming cost V 7 bases and J 7 bases, with 17 bases left between them. The germline V gene has CDR1 SGDLS and CDR2 YYNGEE. This CDR3 has 14 amino acids.

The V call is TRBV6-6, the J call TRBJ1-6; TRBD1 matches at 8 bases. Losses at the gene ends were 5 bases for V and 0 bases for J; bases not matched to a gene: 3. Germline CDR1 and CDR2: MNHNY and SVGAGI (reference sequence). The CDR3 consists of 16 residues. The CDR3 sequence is CASSATGASYNSPLHF. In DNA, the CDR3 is TGTGCCAGCAGTGCGACAGGGGCCTCCTATAATTCACCCCTCCACTTT.

The CDR3 DNA reads as TGTGCCAGCAGGTCCTTGGACAGGGTCTCCTACGAGCAGTACTTC. Translation gives CASRSLDRVSYEQYF. This chain uses TRBV27 with TRBJ2-7; 8 nucleotides align to TRBD1. Germline values: CDR1 MNHEY, CDR2 SMNVEV (reference sequence). This CDR3 region has 15 residues. V lost 6 bases and J lost 0; bases outside the gene matches: 7.

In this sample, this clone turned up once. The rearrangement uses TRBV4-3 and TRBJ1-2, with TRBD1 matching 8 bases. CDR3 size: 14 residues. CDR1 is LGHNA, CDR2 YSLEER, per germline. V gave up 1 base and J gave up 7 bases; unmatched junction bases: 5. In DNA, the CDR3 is TGCGCCAGCAGCCAAGTTGACAGGGGACGTGGCTACACCTTC. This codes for CASSQVDRGRGYTF.

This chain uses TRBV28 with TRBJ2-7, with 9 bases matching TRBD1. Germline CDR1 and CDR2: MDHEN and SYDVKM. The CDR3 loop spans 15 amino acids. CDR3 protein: CASSSTGQGERDTVV. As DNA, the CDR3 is TGTGCCAGCAGCTCGACGGGACAGGGCGAGCGGGACACCGTGGTC.

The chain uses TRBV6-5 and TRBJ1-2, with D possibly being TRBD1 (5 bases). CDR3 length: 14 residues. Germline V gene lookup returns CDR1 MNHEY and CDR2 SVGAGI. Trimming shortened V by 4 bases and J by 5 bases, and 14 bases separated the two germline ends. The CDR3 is CASSWMDKGYGYTF. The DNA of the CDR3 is TGTGCCAGCAGTTGGATGGACAAAGGGTATGGCTACACCTTC.